This TCR beta chain appears in the sequencing data of a study of Tregs in tolerant kidney transplant recipients. This clone was found a few times. Its antigen is unidentified. Sequencing was performed with immunoSEQ multiplex PCR; in TCRdb, only in-frame clones are kept and a portion is missing. The profile covers 55,000 to 75,000 clones, with about 89% appearing a single time and 3.5% to 4% taken by the ten largest. V lost 1 base, J lost 3 bases, and 3 bases stayed unmatched. The length of the CDR3 is 14 residues. The germline gives CDR1 SGHTA, CDR2 FQGNSA. Study-level findings and limits: Activated donor B cell expansion appeared to reveal the most relevant donor-specific TCRbeta repertoire. Biological reproducibility was not directly addressed, but technical replication error appeared minimal.

The nonmyeloablative bone marrow transplants came from related graft donors, with transient mixed chimerism. Here the sequenced sample was CD4+ T cells from blood (PBMCs), taken 6 months after the transplant. The TCR was taken from a human patient who received a combined kidney and bone marrow transplant. Some T cells may trace back to the graft donor. The V and J genes are TRBV7-2 and TRBJ2-7, with 7 positions matching TRBD1. As DNA, the CDR3 is TGTGCCAGCAGCTTAGTAGGGGACAGCTACGAGCAGTACTTC. Amino acid sequence: CASSLVGDSYEQYF.